Presented here are 9 T cell receptor beta chains from one specimen sequenced in a study of T cell changes during pregnancy in multiple sclerosis. The table came from immunoSEQ multiplex PCR; TCRdb's copy has only in-frame clones and leaves some out. The data hold some 51,000 clones, with 94% observed a single time. This specimen consisted of CD4+ T cells from peripheral blood mononuclear cells, obtained in the second trimester of pregnancy. These receptor sequences come from a female donor with multiple sclerosis, enrolled in a pregnancy study.

A word on this clone: Other nucleotide sequences from this sample produce the same CDR3. The CDR3 reads CASSLVGGDTQYF. DNA of the CDR3: TGTGCCAGCAGCCTCGTGGGCGGGGATACGCAGTATTTT. The chain carries TRBV7-2 and TRBJ2-3; D is perhaps TRBD2 (5 bases). The V end lost 5 bases, the J end lost 6 bases, and 12 bases lay between the germline ends. There are 13 residues in the CDR3. The germline CDR1 and CDR2 sequences are SGHTA and FQGNSA.

This sequence joins TRBV7-9 and TRBJ2-1, with TRBD1 as a possible D gene (6 bases). The CDR3 has 14 residues. The V gene lost 5 bases and the J gene lost 4 bases, with 12 bases spanning the gap. Germline V gives CDR1 SEHNR, CDR2 FQNEAQ (reference sequence). In DNA form, the CDR3 reads TGTGCCAGCAGCCCCCGACAGGCTTACAATGAGCAGTTCTTC. Translation: CASSPRQAYNEQFF.

This clone was seen only once. Written as DNA, the CDR3 is TGTGCCAGCAGCTCGGACCGGGACAGGGTGCCCGAGCAGTACTTC. Protein sequence: CASSSDRDRVPEQYF. The chain links TRBV6-6 to TRBJ2-7, with 9 bases that match TRBD1. Looked up from germline, CDR1 is MNHNY and CDR2 is SVGAGI (reference sequence). CDR3 length: 15 residues. Trimming cost V 6 bases and J 6 bases; bases outside gene matches: 12.

This clone was found once. DNA of the CDR3: TGTGCCATCAGTGAGAGGGGCCGGGCTAGCAATCAGCCCCAGCATTTT. The encoded protein is CAISERGRASNQPQHF. The chain is built from TRBV10-3 and TRBJ1-5, with a possible D match to TRBD1 (5 bases). The CDR3 runs to 16 residues. The V end lost 2 bases, the J end lost 0 bases, and 11 bases lay between the germline ends. Germline CDR1 and CDR2: ENHRY and SYGVKD.

The V gene is TRBV9, the J gene TRBJ1-6, with 9 bases that match TRBD1. With 2 bases clipped from V and 8 bases from J, the junction kept 14 bases outside the gene matches. Germline CDR1 reads SGDLS; CDR2 reads YYNGEE. The CDR3 is made up of 18 amino acids. The CDR3 DNA reads TGTGCCAGCAGCGTCTACCCCCGGCAGGACAGGGGTTATTCACCCCTCCACTTT. Translation: CASSVYPRQDRGYSPLHF. Filled out from reference TRBV9 and TRBJ1-6, the complete variable domain reads DSGVTQTPKHLITATGQRVTLRCSPRSGDLSVYWYQQSLDQGLQFLIQYYNGEERAKGNILERFSAQQFPDLHSELNLSSLELGDSALYFCASSVYPRQDRGYSPLHFGNGTRLTVT.

In this sample, this clone turned up once. The V call is TRBV18, the J call TRBJ2-5, with 7 bases aligning to TRBD1. CDR3 length: 13 residues. With 4 bases clipped from V and 1 base from J, the junction kept 0 bases outside the gene matches. The germline CDR1 and CDR2 sequences are KGHSH and LQKENI. As DNA, the CDR3 is TGTGCCAGCTCACGGGACAGCCAAGAGACCCAGTACTTC. Amino acids: CASSRDSQETQYF.

The rearrangement links TRBV29-1 to TRBJ2-3; 7 bases are a match to TRBD1. CDR1 is SQVTM, CDR2 ANQGSEA, per germline. This CDR3 has 16 amino acids. With V trimmed by 6 bases and J by 0 bases, 12 bases remained unmatched. The CDR3 DNA follows: TGCAGCGTGCAAAAAGGCCGGGACAGAAGCACAGATACGCAGTATTTT. Translated, it gives CSVQKGRDRSTDTQYF.

The chain joins TRBV6-5 to TRBJ1-2; a possible D gene is TRBD1 (6 bases). Germline CDR1 MNHEY, CDR2 SVGAGI. The CDR3 extends over 13 amino acids. With 6 bases removed from V and 6 bases from J, the gap between germline ends came to 14 bases. In DNA form, the CDR3 reads TGTGCCAGCAGGGATACACAGGGACATGGCTACACCTTC. It encodes CASRDTQGHGYTF.

This clone was detected once. The chain is built from TRBV10-3 and TRBJ2-2; tentative D call: TRBD1 (5 bases). The germline gives CDR1 ENHRY, CDR2 SYGVKD. The V end was cut by 8 bases, the J end by 1 base, with 14 bases between. The CDR3 length is 15 residues. The CDR3, as DNA: TGTGCCATCCTTCAGGGCCCGGGGAACACCGGGGAGCTGTTTTTT. Amino acids: CAILQGPGNTGELFF.